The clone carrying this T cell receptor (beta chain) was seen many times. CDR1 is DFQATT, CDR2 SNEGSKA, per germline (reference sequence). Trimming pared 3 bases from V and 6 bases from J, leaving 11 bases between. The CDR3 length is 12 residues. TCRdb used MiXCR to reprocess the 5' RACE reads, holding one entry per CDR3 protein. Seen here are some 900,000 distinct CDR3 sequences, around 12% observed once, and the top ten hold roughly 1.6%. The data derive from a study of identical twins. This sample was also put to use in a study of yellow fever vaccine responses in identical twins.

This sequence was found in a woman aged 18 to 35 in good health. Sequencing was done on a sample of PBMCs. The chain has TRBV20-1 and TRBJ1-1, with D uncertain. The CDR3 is CSASAQRSEAFF. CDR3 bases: TGCAGTGCTAGTGCCCAGAGGTCTGAAGCTTTCTTT.